This T cell receptor beta chain was documented in a study of T cells after yellow fever vaccination. Per germline, CDR1 SGHDN and CDR2 FVKESK. J was trimmed by 3 bases and V by 5 bases; bases with no gene match: 5. The CDR3 has 16 residues. TCRdb itself ran the 5' RACE reads through MiXCR, one entry per CDR3 protein. Altogether 300,000 to 400,000 distinct CDR3 sequences are present, about 6% being singletons, with the ten largest covering approximately 15%. This clonotype was seen repeatedly, ten times or more. This sequence was found in a man aged 25-40 years who received the YFV17D yellow fever vaccine. J is TRBJ2-2 and V is TRBV14, with TRBD1 matching over 11 bases. The source material was PBMCs, sampled 5 days after the yellow fever booster vaccination. Here the CDR3 reads CASSNPGQGDTGELFF. The CDR3 DNA reads TGTGCCAGCAGCAATCCGGGACAGGGGGACACCGGGGAGCTGTTTTTT.